This TCR beta chain was recorded in a study of blood T cell repertoires in COVID-19. Across the study: Specimens from acute and convalescent COVID-19 originated in the United States, Italy and Spain.

Generated by immunoSEQ multiplex PCR, the TCRdb table keeps only in-frame clones and is missing some. Altogether fewer than 120,000 clones are present, about 80% being singletons, with the ten largest covering approximately 3.9%. J was trimmed by 5 bases and V by 9 bases; bases with no gene match: 11. The CDR3 spans 14 residues. Per the germline V gene, CDR1 is LNHDA and CDR2 is SQIVND (reference sequence). The sequencing input was peripheral blood. This chain links TRBV19 with TRBJ2-3; 7 nucleotides align to TRBD2. The TCR was taken from a woman aged 80 or older with acute or convalescent COVID-19. DNA of the CDR3: TGTGCCAGCGCCAAGGGAGGGGATCTAGATACGCAGTATTTT. Amino acids: CASAKGGDLDTQYF.